These 19 T cell receptor beta chains were all obtained from the same sample, sequenced in a study of blood T cell repertoires in COVID-19. The assay was immunoSEQ multiplex PCR, and TCRdb's table has in-frame clones only and misses some. The data hold under 250,000 clones, with 70% to 90% observed a single time. The sequencing sample was made of peripheral blood. Receptor source: a man in his forties or fifties with COVID-19, enrolled during active disease.

This clone was counted a single time. The chain recombines TRBV15 with TRBJ1-4, with 8 bases aligning to TRBD1. V lost 0 bases and J lost 10; bases outside the gene matches: 10. Germline V gene data show CDR1 as LNHNV and CDR2 as YYDKDF (reference sequence). CDR3 length equals 16 residues. In DNA, the CDR3 is TGTGCCACCAGCAGAGATCGGACAGGGCAACGTGGAAAACTGTTTTTT. Its protein is CATSRDRTGQRGKLFF.

The chain combines TRBV2 with TRBJ1-2; perhaps TRBD1 as D (5 bases). V was shortened by 7 bases and J by 6 bases, with 12 bases between the two germline ends. The CDR3 consists of 12 residues. Germline V CDR1 and CDR2: SNHLY, FYNNEI. The CDR3 bases are TGTGCCAGCACCGTTCGGGGGGATGGCTACACCTTC. This translates into CASTVRGDGYTF. Looking up the rest from reference TRBV2 and TRBJ1-2 gives the full variable domain: EPEVTQTPSHQVTQMGQEVILRCVPISNHLYFYWYRQILGQKVEFLVSFYNNEISEKSEIFDDQFSVERPDGSNFTLKIRSTKLEDSAMYFCASTVRGDGYTFGSGTRLTVV.

The V and J genes are TRBV5-3 and TRBJ2-1, with D unresolved. TRBV5-3 qualifies as an ORF whose function is uncertain. This CDR3 is 12 amino acids long. Trimming took 2 bases from V and 5 from J, leaving 5 bases between them. CDR3 sequence reads: CARSFINNEQFF. For the CDR3, the DNA is TGTGCCAGAAGCTTTATAAACAATGAGCAGTTCTTC.

This clone was picked up a small number of times. The genes are TRBV10-1 and TRBJ1-5; perhaps TRBD1 as D (5 bases). The CDR3 is 16 amino acids. Germline CDR1 WNHNN, CDR2 SYGVQD (reference sequence). The germline V and J ends were trimmed by 7 bases and 4 bases, with 20 bases remaining between them. CDR3 DNA sequence: TGCGCCAGCAAGGGGAGTTCGGGGGTATGGAATCAGCCCCAGCATTTT. Residues: CASKGSSGVWNQPQHF.

The chain couples TRBV30 to TRBJ1-2; D call uncertain. The germline gives CDR1 GTSNPN, CDR2 SVGIG (reference sequence). V was cut by 2 bases and J by 4 bases, with 11 bases left in between. The CDR3 spans 13 residues. CDR3 in amino acids: CAWSLKGGYGYTF. The CDR3, as DNA: TGTGCCTGGAGTTTGAAAGGAGGCTATGGCTACACCTTC.

CDR3 protein: CASSPRGGDYGYTF. CDR3 DNA: TGCGCCAGCAGCCCCAGAGGAGGGGACTATGGCTACACCTTC. The chain combines TRBV5-1 with TRBJ1-2; weak D call: TRBD1 (5 bases). Germline V gene lookup returns CDR1 SGHRS and CDR2 YFSETQ. CDR3 length: 14 residues. V lost 4 bases, J lost 3 bases, and 13 bases lay in between.

This chain connects TRBV11-3 to TRBJ2-1; D possibly corresponds to TRBD2 (6 bases). Trimming took 0 bases from V and 6 from J, leaving 9 bases between them. The CDR3 consists of 14 residues. Germline assignment: CDR1 SGHNT and CDR2 YENEEA. The CDR3 here is CASSLDSTSNEQFF. DNA of the CDR3: TGTGCCAGCAGCTTAGATTCGACTAGCAATGAGCAGTTCTTC.

This clone turned up a few times. This CDR3 reads CASSSGGASYEQYF. The CDR3 DNA follows: TGCGCCAGCAGCTCCGGGGGGGCCTCCTACGAGCAGTACTTC. V is TRBV5-1 and J is TRBJ2-7, with 8 bases identical to TRBD2. Germline-derived CDR1 and CDR2 are SGHRS and YFSETQ. The V segment lost 3 bases and the J segment 0 bases; nucleotides outside the gene matches: 2. This CDR3 has 14 amino acids.

Regarding this clone: Within the sample, other DNA sequences also encode this same CDR3. V is TRBV29-1 and J is TRBJ2-1, with TRBD2 identical over 10 bases. CDR1 is SQVTM, CDR2 ANQGSEA, per germline. Unmatched junction bases numbered 6, after V lost 3 bases and J lost 4 bases. The CDR3 runs to 15 residues. CDR3 sequence reads: CSVELASGGYNEQFF. In nucleotides, the CDR3 is TGCAGCGTTGAGTTGGCTAGCGGGGGATACAATGAGCAGTTCTTC.

J is TRBJ2-5 and V is TRBV27; D may be TRBD2 (5 bases). V was clipped by 5 bases and J by 3 bases, with 10 bases between them. The length of the CDR3 is 13 residues. Germline CDR1 MNHEY, CDR2 SMNVEV (reference sequence). CDR3 sequence: CASSTDGEETQYF. The CDR3 DNA reads as TGTGCCAGCAGTACGGACGGGGAAGAGACCCAGTACTTC.

The chain combines TRBV11-3 with TRBJ2-1; 8 bases line up with TRBD1. J gave up 0 bases and V 6 bases, and 7 bases lay outside the gene matches. This CDR3 region has 16 residues. Germline CDR1 is SGHNT and CDR2 is YENEEA. CDR3: CASSSQGDSSYNEQFF. CDR3 nucleotide sequence: TGTGCCAGCAGTTCACAGGGGGACTCCTCCTACAATGAGCAGTTCTTC.

V is TRBV28 and J is TRBJ1-2; D call uncertain. The V end was cut by 11 bases, the J end by 8 bases, with 15 bases between. Per the germline V gene, CDR1 is MDHEN and CDR2 is SYDVKM. CDR3 length equals 11 residues. The DNA for the CDR3 is TGTGCCGGCGGAACCGAGGCCGGCTACACCTTC. As protein: CAGGTEAGYTF.

V gene TRBV7-3 combines with J gene TRBJ1-2, with 12 bases aligning to TRBD1. The CDR3 consists of 17 residues. Germline values: CDR1 SGHTA, CDR2 FQGTGA. The J segment lost 4 bases and the V segment lost 3 bases, leaving 9 bases of the junction unmatched. CDR3 in DNA: TGTGCCAGCAGCTTGCGGGACAGGGGGCCCTTAGGCTATGGCTACACCTTC. It encodes CASSLRDRGPLGYGYTF. The entire variable domain, with the rest obtained from reference TRBV7-3 and TRBJ1-2, is as follows: GAGVSQTPSNKVTEKGKYVELRCDPISGHTALYWYRQSLGQGPEFLIYFQGTGAADDSGLPNDRFFAVRPEGSVSTLKIQRTERGDSAVYLCASSLRDRGPLGYGYTFGSGTRLTVV.

This chain uses TRBV5-1 with TRBJ2-7; possible D gene TRBD2, 5 bases. The V end lost 6 bases, the J end lost 0 bases, and 13 bases lay between the germline ends. The CDR3 spans 14 residues. Per germline, CDR1 SGHRS and CDR2 YFSETQ. The DNA for the CDR3 is TGCGCCAGCAAACAGCAAACTAGCTCCTACGAGCAGTACTTC. Its translation: CASKQQTSSYEQYF.

The CDR3: CASSLLSGVDQPQHF. CDR3 nucleotides: TGCGCCAGCAGCTTGTTATCAGGGGTTGACCAGCCCCAGCATTTT. V usage is TRBV5-1 and J usage is TRBJ1-5, with D perhaps TRBD1 (6 bases). This CDR3 region has 15 residues. Germline V gene sequence: CDR1 SGHRS, CDR2 YFSETQ. The V end was cut by 1 base, the J end by 7 bases, with 15 bases between.

The V and J genes are TRBV25-1 and TRBJ1-2; 8 bases are a match to TRBD1. Germline CDR1 is MGHDK and CDR2 is SYGVNS. This CDR3 is built from 13 residues. V shed 8 bases and J 1 base; nucleotides not matched to a gene: 3. The CDR3 spells CASGDRGNYGYTF. The CDR3 DNA is TGTGCCAGCGGAGACAGGGGTAACTATGGCTACACCTTC.

CDR3 coding DNA: TGTGCCAGCAGCGAACAGGGGCGGGATCAGCCCCAGCATTTT. It translates to CASSEQGRDQPQHF. The chain couples TRBV9 to TRBJ1-5; 7 positions match TRBD1. Germline CDR1 SGDLS, CDR2 YYNGEE. V dropped 3 bases and J dropped 5; count of bases not matched to a gene: 5. The CDR3 extends over 14 amino acids.

The V call is TRBV6-5, the J call TRBJ1-3, with unresolved D. Trimming took off 2 bases at V and 4 bases at J, with 9 bases between the two ends. This CDR3 region has 14 residues. Germline V gives CDR1 MNHEY, CDR2 SVGAGI. CDR3 sequence: CASSYVSGGNTIYF. CDR3 in DNA: TGTGCCAGCAGTTACGTGTCGGGGGGAAACACCATATATTTT.

The rearrangement links TRBV7-2 to TRBJ2-2, with D tentatively TRBD1 (5 bases). Germline CDR1 is SGHTA and CDR2 is FQGNSA. This CDR3 region has 14 residues. Trimming left V 3 bases short and J 4 bases short, with 9 bases between. The CDR3 loop is CASSLGLLTGELFF. The CDR3 DNA reads as TGTGCCAGCAGCTTGGGGCTACTCACCGGGGAGCTGTTTTTT. The variable domain in full, completed from reference TRBV7-2 and TRBJ2-2, reads GAGVSQSPSNKVTEKGKDVELRCDPISGHTALYWYRQSLGQGLEFLIYFQGNSAPDKSGLPSDRFSAERTGGSVSTLTIQRTQQEDSAVYLCASSLGLLTGELFFGEGSRLTVL.